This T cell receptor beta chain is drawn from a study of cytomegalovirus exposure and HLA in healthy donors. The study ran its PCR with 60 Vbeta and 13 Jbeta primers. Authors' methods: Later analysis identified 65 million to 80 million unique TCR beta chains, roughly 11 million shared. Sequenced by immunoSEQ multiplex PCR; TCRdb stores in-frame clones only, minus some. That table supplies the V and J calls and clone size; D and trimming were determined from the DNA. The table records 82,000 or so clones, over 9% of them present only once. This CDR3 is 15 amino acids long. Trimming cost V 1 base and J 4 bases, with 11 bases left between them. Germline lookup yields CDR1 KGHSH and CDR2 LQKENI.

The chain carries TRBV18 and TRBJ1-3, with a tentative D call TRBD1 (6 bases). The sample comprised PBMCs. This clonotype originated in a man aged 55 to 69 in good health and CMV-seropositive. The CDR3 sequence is CASSPRGLGGNTIYF. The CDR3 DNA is TGTGCCAGCTCACCACGGGGGCTGGGAGGAAACACCATATATTTT.